This T cell receptor beta chain was captured by sequencing in a study of regulatory T cells in long-lasting Graves disease. Researchers made TCR beta libraries by using iRepertoire HTBI primers and running Arm-PCR on CDR3 regions. MiXCR was run by TCRdb on the multiplex PCR reads, yielding one entry per CDR3 protein. The repertoire consists of about 400,000 distinct CDR3 sequences, with around 15% occurring once and the leading ten covering around 20%. Indicated time point: newly diagnosed GD, antithyroid drugs for less than 3 months. From PBMCs, RNA was extracted and then used to make the TCR library. V was clipped by 6 bases and J by 8 bases; unmatched bases: 4. The germline V gene encodes CDR1 SGHVS and CDR2 FNYEAQ. The CDR3 runs 12 residues. The same sample was also studied in work on T cells in Graves' hyperthyroidism and ophthalmopathy. That work adds: The model identified upcoming ophthalmopathy a median approximately 6.5 months ahead of onset.

V and J are TRBV7-6 and TRBJ1-2; 9 nucleotides line up with TRBD1. The sequence came from a woman under 30 with Graves disease. The material sequenced was peripheral blood mononuclear cells (PBMCs), taken at new diagnosis, from a patient treated with antithyroid drugs. CDR3 in DNA: TGTGCCAGCAGGCTGACAGGGGGAGGCTACACCTTC. Its protein product is CASRLTGGGYTF.